Here is one T cell receptor (beta chain) with its context. No antigen is known for it. This table comes from immunoSEQ multiplex PCR, and its TCRdb copy is limited to in-frame clones, with some not included. The data show tens of thousands of clones, with approximately 80% seen just once and more than 9% held by the top ten. This entry is derived from a study of T cells in localized non-small cell lung cancer. The CDR3 length is 14 residues. Deletions cut 2 bases from V and 4 bases from J, with 11 bases between. In germline, CDR1 is MGHRA, CDR2 YSYEKL. Study results and limitations: T cell clonality was highest in uninvolved adjacent lung, above tumor. Higher T cell density in the blood was associated with longer overall survival, whereas higher adjacent-lung clonality associated with shorter survival.

Sequences were derived from peripheral blood, sampled before any cancer treatment. V usage is TRBV4-1 and J usage is TRBJ1-1; no clear D. The TCR sequence derives from a female donor older than 55 with stage I lung adenocarcinoma. The CDR3: CASSQPPPVTEAFF. The CDR3 region has the DNA TGCGCCAGCAGCCAACCGCCGCCCGTCACTGAAGCTTTCTTT.